Each of the 3 T cell receptor beta chains below was sequenced from the same sample in a study of cytomegalovirus exposure and HLA in healthy donors. PCR employed 60 Vbeta and 13 Jbeta primers. TCRdb keeps only in-frame clones here, not all; method: immunoSEQ multiplex PCR. The sample includes about 150,000 clones, 75% seen only once; the top ten take around 11%. Sequenced sample: PBMCs. The receptors stem from a man aged 18-30 years in good health and CMV-seropositive.

This chain joins TRBV28 and TRBJ2-7, with D unresolved. In germline, CDR1 is MDHEN, CDR2 SYDVKM. Trimming took off 9 bases at V and 0 bases at J, with 9 bases between the two ends. The CDR3 runs to 12 residues. This CDR3 reads CASRSSSYEQYF. The CDR3 bases are TGTGCCAGTAGATCAAGCTCCTACGAGCAGTACTTC.

The chain recombines TRBV6-5 with TRBJ2-5; perhaps TRBD1 as D (6 bases). Germline assignment: CDR1 MNHEY and CDR2 SVGAGI. This CDR3 region has 14 residues. V gave up 7 bases and J gave up 4 bases, with 16 bases separating them. Written as DNA, the CDR3 is TGTGCCAGCACCCATAACAGGGCAGGAGAGACCCAGTACTTC. Its translation: CASTHNRAGETQYF.

The chain recombines TRBV27 with TRBJ1-2, with 7 bases lining up with TRBD1. CDR1 MNHEY and CDR2 SMNVEV come from the germline V gene (reference sequence). The CDR3 covers 15 residues. V lost 0 bases, J lost 8 bases, and 9 bases stayed unmatched. The CDR3 reads CASSLSATGYYGYTF. The CDR3 DNA reads TGTGCCAGCAGTTTATCCGCGACAGGGTATTACGGCTACACCTTC.